A single sample gave rise to the 18 T cell receptor beta chains below, sequenced in a study of blood T cell repertoires in COVID-19. Libraries were prepared by immunoSEQ multiplex PCR; TCRdb keeps only in-frame clonotypes and omits some of them. The table lists about 350,000 clones, about 87% of them singletons. Material: PBMCs or T cells enriched from blood (not recorded which). The receptors here all came from a woman aged 25 to 39 who had recovered from COVID-19.

The chain combines TRBV27 with TRBJ1-5; tentatively, D is TRBD1 (6 bases). The length of the CDR3 is 14 residues. Trimming removed 0 bases from V and 9 bases from J, with 12 bases in between. Germline V gene data show CDR1 as MNHEY and CDR2 as SMNVEV (reference sequence). CDR3 nucleotide sequence: TGTGCCAGCAGTTTATCTCAGGGGAGTCCGCCCCAGCATTTT. It codes for CASSLSQGSPPQHF.

CDR3 region: CASRQGGSTGELFF. The CDR3 nucleotides are TGTGCCAGCAGACAGGGTGGGAGCACCGGGGAGCTGTTTTTT. The V gene is TRBV2, the J gene TRBJ2-2, with D possibly being TRBD1 (6 bases). Germline lookup yields CDR1 SNHLY and CDR2 FYNNEI. CDR3 length equals 14 residues. The V end lost 6 bases, the J end lost 4 bases, and 12 bases lay between the germline ends.

This chain connects TRBV7-8 to TRBJ1-4; D gene uncertain. The CDR3 sequence is 15 residues long. The germline V and J ends were trimmed by 2 bases and 5 bases, with 12 bases remaining between them. Germline CDR1 SGHVS, CDR2 FQNEAQ. The CDR3 DNA sequence: TGTGCCAGCAGCTTAATGCTCTTAGCGAATGAAAAACTGTTTTTT. Protein: CASSLMLLANEKLFF.

This chain uses TRBV7-9 with TRBJ1-1; TRBD1 might be the D (6 bases). V was cut by 2 bases and J by 10 bases, with 11 bases left in between. Germline assignment: CDR1 SEHNR and CDR2 FQNEAQ (reference sequence). There are 12 residues in the CDR3. Here the CDR3 DNA reads TGTGCCAGCAGCTTATTAAGGGGGGGAGCTTTCTTT. Protein product: CASSLLRGGAFF.

This chain joins TRBV29-1 and TRBJ2-1; 10 positions agree with TRBD2. Germline values: CDR1 SQVTM, CDR2 ANQGSEA. The V segment lost 6 bases and the J segment 3 bases; nucleotides outside the gene matches: 20. CDR3 length: 19 residues. CDR3 nucleotides: TGCAGCGTAGCCGACTACCACCCGGAACTAGCGGGGTACTACAATGAGCAGTTCTTC. Residues: CSVADYHPELAGYYNEQFF.

The table lists this clone with a count of one. The chain links TRBV19 to TRBJ1-2, with TRBD1 matching 8 bases. This CDR3 has 16 residues. The germline V gene encodes CDR1 LNHDA and CDR2 SQIVND (reference sequence). J gave up 9 bases and V 6 bases, and 18 bases lay outside the gene matches. In nucleotides, the CDR3 is TGTGCCAGTAGATCCCTCGGACAGGGCGAATTAGTTAGCTACACCTTC. It encodes CASRSLGQGELVSYTF. The whole variable domain, filled in from reference TRBV19 and TRBJ1-2, reads DGGITQSPKYLFRKEGQNVTLSCEQNLNHDAMYWYRQDPGQGLRLIYYSQIVNDFQKGDIAEGYSVSREKKESFPLTVTSAQKNPTAFYLCASRSLGQGELVSYTFGSGTRLTVV.

The chain has TRBV27 and TRBJ1-2; 12 positions agree with TRBD1. Germline assignment: CDR1 MNHEY and CDR2 SMNVEV (reference sequence). The junction had 13 bases not matched to a gene; V was cut back by 6 bases and J by 8 bases. The CDR3 has 16 residues. This chain's CDR3 is CASRRDLGQGARGYTF. As DNA, the CDR3 is TGTGCCAGCAGGCGGGATCTGGGACAGGGGGCAAGAGGCTACACCTTC.

This clone was counted once. As DNA, the CDR3 is TGTGCCAGCAGTTACGGACAGGGGGCGGGAGAAAAACTGTTTTTT. Amino acids: CASSYGQGAGEKLFF. The chain carries TRBV7-9 and TRBJ1-4; 11 positions agree with TRBD1. After removal of 6 bases from V and 8 bases from J, the junction contained 8 bases not matched to a gene. The CDR3 spans 15 residues. From germline, CDR1 is SEHNR and CDR2 FQNEAQ (reference sequence).

V is TRBV19 and J is TRBJ2-3, with D uncertain. There are 13 residues in the CDR3. With 7 bases removed from V and 0 bases from J, the gap between germline ends came to 8 bases. Germline values: CDR1 LNHDA, CDR2 SQIVND (reference sequence). The CDR3 region is CASKRQSTDTQYF. The CDR3 DNA sequence: TGTGCCAGTAAAAGACAAAGCACAGATACGCAGTATTTT.

This clone showed up just once. This chain links TRBV6-5 with TRBJ1-2, with 7 bases identical to TRBD1. In germline, CDR1 is MNHEY, CDR2 SVGAGI. V dropped 5 bases and J dropped 5; count of bases not matched to a gene: 8. This CDR3 contains 14 residues. The CDR3 reads CASSISQGGYGYTF. Written as DNA, the CDR3 is TGTGCCAGCAGTATCTCCCAGGGGGGATATGGCTACACCTTC.

Details on this clone: The sample has other DNA sequences that encode this CDR3 too. The chain employs TRBV4-1 and TRBJ2-7; 10 nucleotides align to TRBD2. The CDR3 is made up of 14 amino acids. V shed 2 bases, J shed 4 bases, and the junction held 2 bases outside the gene matches. In germline, CDR1 is MGHRA, CDR2 YSYEKL. The CDR3 coding sequence is TGCGCCAGCAGCCAACCGGGACTAGCGTACGAGCAGTACTTC. It yields the protein CASSQPGLAYEQYF.

The chain links TRBV28 to TRBJ2-7; weak D call: TRBD2 (6 bases). The V end was cut by 3 bases, the J end by 0 bases, with 24 bases between. Germline lookup yields CDR1 MDHEN and CDR2 SYDVKM. This CDR3 has 19 amino acids. This CDR3 reads CASSFTPLGGAPYSYEQYF. CDR3 in DNA: TGTGCCAGCAGTTTTACCCCACTGGGGGGTGCACCTTACTCCTACGAGCAGTACTTC.

This chain links TRBV10-3 with TRBJ1-2; D call uncertain. With 0 bases removed from V and 4 bases from J, the gap between germline ends came to 12 bases. Per the germline V gene, CDR1 is ENHRY and CDR2 is SYGVKD. This CDR3 is 15 amino acids long. The CDR3 region is CAISESRTWPYGYTF. The CDR3 DNA follows: TGTGCCATCAGTGAGTCGCGGACTTGGCCCTATGGCTACACCTTC.

On this clone: Mismatch with germline at one junction end may stem from a read error. The gene calls are TRBV24-1 and TRBJ2-1; 9 bases fit TRBD2. Germline CDR1 and CDR2: KGHDR and SFDVKD. The CDR3 loop spans 14 amino acids. CDR3 in DNA: TGCCTGGGGGGGGGACTAGCTTTCAACAATGAGCAGTTCTTC. Its protein is CLGGGLAFNNEQFF.

For the CDR3, the DNA is TGTGCCAGCAGTTCAAACAGGGGGACCTACGAGCAGTACTTC. The encoded protein is CASSSNRGTYEQYF. This chain links TRBV2 with TRBJ2-7; 8 bases line up with TRBD1. This CDR3 region has 14 residues. CDR1 and CDR2 from the germline V gene are SNHLY and FYNNEI. J lost 2 bases, V lost 5 bases, and 5 bases had no gene match. Looking up the rest from reference TRBV2 and TRBJ2-7 gives the full variable domain: EPEVTQTPSHQVTQMGQEVILRCVPISNHLYFYWYRQILGQKVEFLVSFYNNEISEKSEIFDDQFSVERPDGSNFTLKIRSTKLEDSAMYFCASSSNRGTYEQYFGPGTRLTVT.

The chain carries TRBV30 and TRBJ2-1; 7 positions agree with TRBD1. V dropped 3 bases and J dropped 3; count of bases not matched to a gene: 5. There are 14 residues in the CDR3. Germline CDR1 is GTSNPN and CDR2 is SVGIG (reference sequence). The CDR3 DNA reads as TGTGCCTGGAGGGTCGACAGGGTCTACAATGAGCAGTTCTTC. Translated, it gives CAWRVDRVYNEQFF.

The rearrangement uses TRBV5-5 and TRBJ1-2; 11 bases align to TRBD1. Germline CDR1 is SGHKS and CDR2 is YYEKEE (reference sequence). This CDR3 spans 16 amino acids. With V trimmed by 4 bases and J by 2 bases, 7 bases remained unmatched. CDR3 loop: CASSAGTGGKNYGYTF. CDR3 sequence (DNA): TGTGCCAGCAGCGCCGGGACAGGGGGAAAGAACTATGGCTACACCTTC.

The rearrangement joins TRBV4-3 to TRBJ1-4; unclear D gene. CDR1 LGHNA and CDR2 YSLEER come from the germline V gene. This CDR3 spans 15 amino acids. The germline V and J ends were trimmed by 5 bases and 0 bases, with 10 bases remaining between them. This CDR3 is CASSENGATNEKLFF. The CDR3 DNA reads TGCGCCAGCAGCGAAAACGGGGCAACTAATGAAAAACTGTTTTTT.